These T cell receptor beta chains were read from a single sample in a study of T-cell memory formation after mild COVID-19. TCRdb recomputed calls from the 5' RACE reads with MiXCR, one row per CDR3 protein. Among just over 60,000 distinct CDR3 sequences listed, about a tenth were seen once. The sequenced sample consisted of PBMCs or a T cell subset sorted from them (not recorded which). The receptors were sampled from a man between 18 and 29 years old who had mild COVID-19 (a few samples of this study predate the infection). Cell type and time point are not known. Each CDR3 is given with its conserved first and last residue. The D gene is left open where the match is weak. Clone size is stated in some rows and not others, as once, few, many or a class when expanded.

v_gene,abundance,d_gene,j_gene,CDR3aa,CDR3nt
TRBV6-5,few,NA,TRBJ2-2,CASSYGHPTGELFF,TGTGCCAGCAGTTACGGGCATCCTACCGGGGAGCTGTTTTTT
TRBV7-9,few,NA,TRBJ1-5,CASREGNQPQHF,TGTGCCAGCAGGGAAGGTAATCAGCCCCAGCATTTT
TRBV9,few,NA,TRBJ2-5,CASSAGLGGTQYF,TGTGCCAGCAGCGCCGGACTTGGAGGGACCCAGTACTTC
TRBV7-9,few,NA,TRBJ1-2,CASSSRGGGGYTF,TGTGCCAGCAGCTCCCGGGGAGGAGGGGGCTACACCTTC
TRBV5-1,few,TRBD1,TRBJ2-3,CASSGQGEVDTQYF,TGCGCCAGCAGCGGACAGGGGGAAGTAGATACGCAGTATTTT
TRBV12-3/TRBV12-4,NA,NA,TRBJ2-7,CASSLVWTGYEQYF,TGTGCCAGCAGTTTAGTGTGGACTGGGTACGAGCAGTACTTC
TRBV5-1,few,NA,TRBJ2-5,CASSLVPQGRQETQYF,TGCGCCAGCAGCTTGGTCCCGCAAGGGAGGCAAGAGACCCAGTACTTC
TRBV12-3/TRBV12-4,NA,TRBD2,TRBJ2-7,CASTWGLAAYEQYF,TGTGCCAGCACCTGGGGACTAGCGGCCTACGAGCAGTACTTC
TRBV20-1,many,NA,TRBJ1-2,CSCPVPGQRGYTF,TGCAGTTGCCCCGTTCCGGGACAACGCGGCTACACCTTC
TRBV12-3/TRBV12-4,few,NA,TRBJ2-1,CASSLSALGGEQFF,TGTGCCAGCAGTTTGTCAGCCTTGGGTGGTGAGCAGTTCTTC
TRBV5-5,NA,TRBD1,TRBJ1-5,CASSPADRLDNQPQHF,TGTGCCAGCAGCCCTGCGGACAGGTTAGATAATCAGCCCCAGCATTTT
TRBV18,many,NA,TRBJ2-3,CASSPRGRGSSDTQYF,TGTGCCAGCTCTCCGCGAGGCCGAGGTTCCTCCGATACGCAGTATTTT
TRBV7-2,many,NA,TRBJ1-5,CASSLDHQPQHF,TGTGCCAGCAGCCTAGACCATCAGCCCCAGCATTTT
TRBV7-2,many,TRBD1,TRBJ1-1,CASSFDRGTEAFF,TGTGCCAGCAGCTTCGACAGGGGTACTGAAGCTTTCTTT
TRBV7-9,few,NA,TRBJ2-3,CASSLPMWRTDTQYF,TGTGCCAGCAGCCTTCCTATGTGGCGTACAGATACGCAGTATTTT
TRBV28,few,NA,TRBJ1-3,CASRRRTHSGNTIYF,TGTGCCAGCAGACGACGGACCCACTCTGGAAACACCATATATTTT
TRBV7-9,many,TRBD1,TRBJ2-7,CASSPPTGYEQYF,TGTGCCAGCAGCCCACCGACAGGGTACGAGCAGTACTTC
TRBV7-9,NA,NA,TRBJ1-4,CASSLLSENEKLFF,TGTGCCAGCAGCTTATTGTCAGAAAATGAAAAACTGTTTTTT
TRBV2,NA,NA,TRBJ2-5,CASPEGIRQETQYF,TGTGCCAGCCCCGAAGGGATCAGACAAGAGACCCAGTACTTC
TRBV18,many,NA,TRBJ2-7,CASSPLNEQYF,TGTGCCAGCTCACCCTTGAACGAGCAGTACTTC
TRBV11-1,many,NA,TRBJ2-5,CASSLQGYQETQYF,TGTGCCAGCAGCTTACAGGGATACCAAGAGACCCAGTACTTC
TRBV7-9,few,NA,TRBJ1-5,CASSLGGGRNQPQHF,TGTGCCAGCAGCTTAGGTGGGGGGCGCAATCAGCCCCAGCATTTT
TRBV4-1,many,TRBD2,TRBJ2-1,CASSQEAAGGPGEQFF,TGCGCCAGCAGCCAAGAGGCAGCGGGGGGGCCTGGTGAGCAGTTCTTC
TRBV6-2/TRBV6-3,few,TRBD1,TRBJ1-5,CASRTGRPPQHF,TGTGCCAGCAGGACAGGGAGGCCGCCCCAGCATTTT